The next 25 T cell receptor beta chains were all read from a single sample in a study of cytomegalovirus exposure and HLA in healthy donors. PCR used 60 Vbeta primers and 13 Jbeta primers. Measured with immunoSEQ multiplex PCR; TCRdb has only the in-frame clones, and not every one. The table includes about 140,000 clones, more than 75% detected once. Sequencing used PBMCs. The receptor source for this set is a woman in her 40s in good health and CMV-seropositive.

The CDR3 DNA follows: TGCGCCAGCAGCTTGGCTTCTCAGGGGTCTGGAAACACCATATATTTT. Its protein product is CASSLASQGSGNTIYF. The chain joins TRBV5-1 to TRBJ1-3; weak D call: TRBD1 (6 bases). This CDR3 spans 16 amino acids. The germline CDR1 and CDR2 sequences are SGHRS and YFSETQ. With 0 bases removed from V and 1 base from J, the gap between germline ends came to 11 bases.

In this sample, this clone turned up a few times. This chain uses TRBV12-2 with TRBJ2-3; the D call in the table, TRBD2, was not verified against the DNA. TRBV12-2 constitutes a pseudogene. CDR3 length: 17 residues. Here the CDR3 reads CASRTPQAGTSTDTQYF. The CDR3 bases are TGTGCAAGTCGCACCCCGCAGGCGGGAACCAGCACAGATACGCAGTATTTT.

The chain employs TRBV5-1 and TRBJ1-4; TRBD1 matches at 9 bases. In germline, CDR1 is SGHRS, CDR2 YFSETQ. The CDR3 covers 17 residues. The V gene end was trimmed by 0 bases and the J gene end by 5 bases; junction bases not matched to a gene: 8. CDR3 nucleotides: TGCGCCAGCAGCTTGGGCGGGACAGGGAGTTCAAATGAAAAACTGTTTTTT. It yields the protein CASSLGGTGSSNEKLFF.

This clone was counted between two and nine times. The V gene is TRBV21-1, the J gene TRBJ2-2; the table assigns TRBD1, which was not confirmed against the DNA. TRBV21-1 is given as a pseudogene. The CDR3 spans 15 residues. The CDR3 here is CASLVRGLLTGELFF. Here the CDR3 DNA reads TGTGCCAGCCTTGTCAGGGGATTATTAACCGGGGAGCTGTTTTTT.

This chain connects TRBV7-8 to TRBJ2-5; D might be TRBD2 (7 bases). Germline V gives CDR1 SGHVS, CDR2 FQNEAQ. The V and J ends lost 7 bases and 7 bases respectively, with 19 bases between them. CDR3 length: 14 residues. In nucleotides, the CDR3 is TGTGCCAGCAACATACCCGGGGGAGGGGGGACCCAGTACTTC. As protein: CASNIPGGGGTQYF.

The chain recombines TRBV10-2 with TRBJ1-2; D remains ambiguous. The CDR3 sequence is 13 residues long. Between the trimmed V and J ends, which lost 3 bases and 6 bases, there was a span of 11 bases. The germline V gene encodes CDR1 WSHSY and CDR2 SAAADI. Here the CDR3 reads CASSESLYDGYTF. CDR3 nucleotides: TGCGCCAGCAGTGAATCCCTATATGATGGCTACACCTTC.

V and J are TRBV30 and TRBJ2-7, with TRBD2 matching 9 bases. Germline V gene data show CDR1 as GTSNPN and CDR2 as SVGIG (reference sequence). Unmatched junction bases numbered 7, after V lost 2 bases and J lost 2 bases. The CDR3 covers 15 residues. The chain's CDR3 is CAWSRGPSGAYEQYF. For the CDR3, the DNA is TGTGCCTGGAGTAGAGGCCCTAGCGGGGCCTACGAGCAGTACTTC. Filled out from reference TRBV30 and TRBJ2-7, the complete variable domain reads SQTIHQWPATLVQPVGSPLSLECTVEGTSNPNLYWYRQAAGRGLQLLFYSVGIGQISSEVPQNLSASRPQDRQFILSSKKLLLSDSGFYLCAWSRGPSGAYEQYFGPGTRLTVT.

DNA of the CDR3: TGTGCCAGCAGGACTTACAATCAGCCCCAGCATTTT. Residues: CASRTYNQPQHF. This chain uses TRBV27 with TRBJ1-5; D unresolved. Germline CDR1 reads MNHEY; CDR2 reads SMNVEV (reference sequence). V was trimmed by 6 bases and J by 3 bases, leaving 6 bases between them. The CDR3 contains 12 residues.

This chain uses TRBV5-1 with TRBJ2-1, with TRBD2 identical over 12 bases. The CDR3 consists of 19 residues. Per the germline V gene, CDR1 is SGHRS and CDR2 is YFSETQ. V shed 3 bases and J 0 bases; nucleotides not matched to a gene: 10. The CDR3 protein is CASSSSGRAGQSSYNEQFF. DNA of the CDR3: TGCGCCAGCAGCTCTAGCGGGAGGGCCGGACAGAGCTCCTACAATGAGCAGTTCTTC.

J is TRBJ2-1 and V is TRBV6-5; 8 bases map to TRBD2. CDR3 length: 15 amino acids. After removal of 11 bases from V and 4 bases from J, the junction contained 13 bases not matched to a gene. The germline V gene has CDR1 MNHEY and CDR2 SVGAGI. The CDR3 is CAVRELAGLYNEQFF. The CDR3 DNA reads TGTGCCGTTCGCGAATTAGCGGGATTGTACAATGAGCAGTTCTTC.

The chain links TRBV5-1 to TRBJ2-2, with D unclear. The CDR3 has 13 residues. The germline gives CDR1 SGHRS, CDR2 YFSETQ. The V gene lost 5 bases and the J gene lost 2 bases, with 7 bases spanning the gap. CDR3 DNA: TGCGCCAGCAGTTCAGGAAACACCGGGGAGCTGTTTTTT. Protein: CASSSGNTGELFF.

A note on this clone: Other DNA sequences in this specimen translate into the identical CDR3. V and J are TRBV20-1 and TRBJ2-5; D gene unclear. The CDR3 sequence is 10 residues long. The germline V and J ends were trimmed by 5 bases and 5 bases, with 6 bases remaining between them. Germline V gives CDR1 DFQATT, CDR2 SNEGSKA (reference sequence). In DNA form, the CDR3 reads TGCAGTGCTCCACGGGAGACCCAGTACTTC. Amino acid sequence: CSAPRETQYF.

The gene calls are TRBV7-2 and TRBJ2-3, with 10 bases fitting TRBD2. Germline V gives CDR1 SGHTA, CDR2 FQGNSA. This CDR3 is built from 17 residues. The J segment lost 5 bases and the V segment lost 3 bases, leaving 11 bases of the junction unmatched. The CDR3 loop is CASSFTTSGHTGDTQYF. The CDR3 DNA reads TGTGCCAGCAGCTTCACGACTAGCGGGCATACAGGAGATACGCAGTATTTT.

The chain uses TRBV2 and TRBJ1-6, with 8 bases lining up with TRBD1. Germline V gene data show CDR1 as SNHLY and CDR2 as FYNNEI. The CDR3 sequence is 13 residues long. V was pared by 4 bases and J by 11 bases, with 4 bases of the junction left unmatched. CDR3: CASSAQGDPPLHF. CDR3 nucleotide sequence: TGTGCCAGCAGTGCACAGGGGGATCCACCCCTCCACTTT.

The chain joins TRBV4-1 to TRBJ2-1; 7 bases agree with TRBD2. The CDR3 loop spans 15 amino acids. With V trimmed by 1 base and J by 9 bases, 9 bases remained unmatched. The germline V gene has CDR1 MGHRA and CDR2 YSYEKL. The CDR3 protein is CASSQVETSNREQFF. The CDR3 DNA follows: TGCGCCAGCAGCCAAGTTGAGACTAGCAATCGTGAGCAGTTCTTC.

The V and J genes are TRBV18 and TRBJ1-2; D unresolved. The CDR3 has 15 amino acids. Germline CDR1 KGHSH, CDR2 LQKENI. V was clipped by 0 bases and J by 2 bases, with 10 bases between them. CDR3 in DNA: TGTGCCAGCTCACCACCGAGTGACTTAAACTATGGCTACACCTTC. It translates to CASSPPSDLNYGYTF.

The V call is TRBV30, the J call TRBJ2-6; tentative D call: TRBD1 (5 bases). Germline V gives CDR1 GTSNPN, CDR2 SVGIG (reference sequence). The V and J ends lost 3 bases and 2 bases respectively, with 14 bases between them. The CDR3 extends over 16 amino acids. CDR3 DNA sequence: TGTGCCTGGAGCCCCTGGGGCCGGGCTGGGGCCAACGTCCTGACTTTC. This sequence encodes CAWSPWGRAGANVLTF.

J is TRBJ1-3 and V is TRBV5-1, with 7 bases identical to TRBD1. Trimming cost V 3 bases and J 5 bases; bases outside gene matches: 5. This CDR3 is built from 14 residues. CDR1 and CDR2 from the germline V gene are SGHRS and YFSETQ. CDR3 nucleotides: TGCGCCAGCAGCTATGGACAGGCCAGAAACACCATATATTTT. Its translation: CASSYGQARNTIYF.

The chain joins TRBV19 to TRBJ1-4; 7 bases are a match to TRBD1. Germline trimming cut 5 bases from V and 8 bases from J; bases unmatched to any gene: 14. The germline V gene has CDR1 LNHDA and CDR2 SQIVND (reference sequence). CDR3 length: 16 residues. The CDR3, as DNA: TGTGCCAGTAGTCCGGGACAGCCGGATTATGGGGAAAAACTGTTTTTT. Amino acids: CASSPGQPDYGEKLFF.

The chain uses TRBV5-1 and TRBJ2-3; 11 bases fit TRBD2. This CDR3 is built from 15 residues. V trimming: 7 bases; J trimming: 0 bases; junction bases outside the gene matches: 4. Germline CDR1 and CDR2: SGHRS and YFSETQ. The CDR3 coding sequence is TGCGCCAGCCGACTAGCGGGAACTAGCACAGATACGCAGTATTTT. Amino acid sequence: CASRLAGTSTDTQYF.

CDR3 region: CASSPRGLAGAGTGELFF. In DNA, the CDR3 is TGTGCCAGCAGCCCCCGGGGACTAGCGGGAGCGGGGACCGGGGAGCTGTTTTTT. The gene calls are TRBV4-2 and TRBJ2-2, with 14 bases that match TRBD2. This CDR3 region has 18 residues. Per germline, CDR1 LGHNA and CDR2 YNFKEQ. The V segment lost 4 bases and the J segment 5 bases; nucleotides outside the gene matches: 9.

The chain uses TRBV6-1 and TRBJ1-2; 8 bases line up with TRBD1. V trimming: 6 bases; J trimming: 4 bases; junction bases outside the gene matches: 10. The germline V gene encodes CDR1 MNHNS and CDR2 SASEGT. The CDR3 is 15 residues long. The CDR3 DNA reads TGTGCCAGCAGGGCCCAGGGTGGGACAGGCTATGGCTACACCTTC. This encodes CASRAQGGTGYGYTF.

The chain is built from TRBV5-1 and TRBJ2-2, with 9 bases that match TRBD1. This CDR3 comprises 14 residues. With V trimmed by 1 base and J by 7 bases, 2 bases remained unmatched. Germline CDR1 reads SGHRS; CDR2 reads YFSETQ. CDR3 sequence: CASSLTGGYGELFF. CDR3 bases: TGCGCCAGCAGCTTGACAGGGGGCTACGGGGAGCTGTTTTTT.

The V and J genes are TRBV5-1 and TRBJ1-1; D ambiguous. CDR1 is SGHRS, CDR2 YFSETQ, per germline. The CDR3 spans 14 residues. Between the trimmed V and J ends, which lost 0 bases and 1 base, there was a span of 7 bases. CDR3 sequence: CASSLEPQNTEAFF. CDR3 bases: TGCGCCAGCAGCTTGGAGCCCCAGAACACTGAAGCTTTCTTT.

The J gene is TRBJ1-6, the V gene TRBV6-4, with 7 bases that match TRBD1. V shed 3 bases, J shed 6 bases, and the junction held 5 bases outside the gene matches. The length of the CDR3 is 15 residues. The germline V gene encodes CDR1 MRHNA and CDR2 SNTAGT. The DNA of the CDR3 is TGTGCCAGCAGTGATTCAACAGGGGCTAATTCACCCCTCCACTTT. It yields the protein CASSDSTGANSPLHF.